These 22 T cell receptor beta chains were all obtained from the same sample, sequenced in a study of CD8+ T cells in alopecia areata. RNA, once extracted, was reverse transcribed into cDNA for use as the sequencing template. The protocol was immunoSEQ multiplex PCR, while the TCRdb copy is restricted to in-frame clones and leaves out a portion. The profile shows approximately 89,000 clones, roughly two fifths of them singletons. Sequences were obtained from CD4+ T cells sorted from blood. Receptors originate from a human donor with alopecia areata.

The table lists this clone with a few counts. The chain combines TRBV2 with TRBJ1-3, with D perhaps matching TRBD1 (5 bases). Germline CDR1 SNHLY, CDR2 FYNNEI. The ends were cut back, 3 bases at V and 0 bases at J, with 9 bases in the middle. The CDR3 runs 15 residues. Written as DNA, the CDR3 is TGTGCCAGCAGTGAGGGGCGGCTCTCTGGAAACACCATATATTTT. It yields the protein CASSEGRLSGNTIYF.

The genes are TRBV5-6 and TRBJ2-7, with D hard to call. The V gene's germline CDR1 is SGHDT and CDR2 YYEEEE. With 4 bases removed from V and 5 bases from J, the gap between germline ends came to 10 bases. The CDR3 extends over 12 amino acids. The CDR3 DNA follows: TGTGCCAGCAGCCGCTGGATCAACGAGCAGTACTTC. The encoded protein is CASSRWINEQYF. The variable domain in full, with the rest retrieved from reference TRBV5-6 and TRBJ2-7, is DAGVTQSPTHLIKTRGQQVTLRCSPKSGHDTVSWYQQALGQGPQFIFQYYEEEERQRGNFPDRFSGHQFPNYSSELNVNALLLGDSALYLCASSRWINEQYFGPGTRLTVT.

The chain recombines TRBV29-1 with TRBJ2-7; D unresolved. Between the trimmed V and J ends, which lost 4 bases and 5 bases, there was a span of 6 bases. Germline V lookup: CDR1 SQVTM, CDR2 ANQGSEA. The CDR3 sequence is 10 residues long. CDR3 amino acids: CSVGFDEQYF. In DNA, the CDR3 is TGCAGCGTTGGCTTTGACGAGCAGTACTTC.

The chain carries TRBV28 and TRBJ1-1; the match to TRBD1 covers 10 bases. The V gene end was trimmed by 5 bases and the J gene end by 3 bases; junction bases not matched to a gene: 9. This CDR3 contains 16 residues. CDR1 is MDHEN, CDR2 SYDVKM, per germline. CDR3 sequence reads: CASSTTGTGVHTEAFF. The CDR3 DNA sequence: TGTGCCAGCAGTACTACCGGGACAGGGGTGCACACTGAAGCTTTCTTT.

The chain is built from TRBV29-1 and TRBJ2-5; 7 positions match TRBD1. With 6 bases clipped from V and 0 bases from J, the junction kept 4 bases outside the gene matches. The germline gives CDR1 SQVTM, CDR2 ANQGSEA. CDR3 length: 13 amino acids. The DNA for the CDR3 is TGCAGCGTACCACAGGGGAACCAAGAGACCCAGTACTTC. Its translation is CSVPQGNQETQYF.

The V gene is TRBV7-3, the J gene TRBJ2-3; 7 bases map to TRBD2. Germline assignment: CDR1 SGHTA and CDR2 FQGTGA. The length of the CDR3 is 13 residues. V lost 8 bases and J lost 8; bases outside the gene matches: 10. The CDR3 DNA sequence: TGTGCCAGCTCTAGCGGCACGAGCGGTACGCAGTATTTT. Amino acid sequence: CASSSGTSGTQYF.

CDR3 coding DNA: TGCGCCAGCAGCTTGTCCTGGGAGGAGACCCAGTACTTC. Translation: CASSLSWEETQYF. This rearrangement joins TRBV5-1 to TRBJ2-5, with a weak D call TRBD2 (5 bases). Per germline, CDR1 SGHRS and CDR2 YFSETQ. The CDR3 has 13 amino acids. Trimming stripped 1 base from V and 5 bases from J, with 9 bases between.

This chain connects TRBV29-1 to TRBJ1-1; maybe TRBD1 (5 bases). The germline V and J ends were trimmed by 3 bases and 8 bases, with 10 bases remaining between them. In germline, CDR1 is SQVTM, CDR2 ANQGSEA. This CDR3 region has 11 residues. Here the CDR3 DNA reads TGCAGCGTTGAGCGGGGGTCCGAAGCTTTCTTT. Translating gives CSVERGSEAFF. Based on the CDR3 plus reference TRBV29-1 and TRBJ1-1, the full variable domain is SAVISQKPSRDICQRGTSLTIQCQVDSQVTMMFWYRQQPGQSLTLIATANQGSEATYESGFVIDKFPISRPNLTFSTLTVSNMSPEDSSIYLCSVERGSEAFFGQGTRLTVV.

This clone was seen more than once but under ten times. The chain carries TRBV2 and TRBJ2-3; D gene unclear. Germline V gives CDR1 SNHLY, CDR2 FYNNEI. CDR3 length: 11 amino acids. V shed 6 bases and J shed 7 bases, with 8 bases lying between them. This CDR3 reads CASRGSYTQYF. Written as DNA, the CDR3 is TGTGCCAGCAGAGGGTCGTATACGCAGTATTTT.

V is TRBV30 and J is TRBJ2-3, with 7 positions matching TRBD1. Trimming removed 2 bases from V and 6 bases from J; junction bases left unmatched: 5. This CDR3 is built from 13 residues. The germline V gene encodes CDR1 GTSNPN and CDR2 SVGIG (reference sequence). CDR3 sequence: CAWSPSDRDTQYF. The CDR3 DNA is TGTGCCTGGAGTCCTTCGGACAGGGATACGCAGTATTTT. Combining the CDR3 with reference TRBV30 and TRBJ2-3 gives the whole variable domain SQTIHQWPATLVQPVGSPLSLECTVEGTSNPNLYWYRQAAGRGLQLLFYSVGIGQISSEVPQNLSASRPQDRQFILSSKKLLLSDSGFYLCAWSPSDRDTQYFGPGTRLTVL.

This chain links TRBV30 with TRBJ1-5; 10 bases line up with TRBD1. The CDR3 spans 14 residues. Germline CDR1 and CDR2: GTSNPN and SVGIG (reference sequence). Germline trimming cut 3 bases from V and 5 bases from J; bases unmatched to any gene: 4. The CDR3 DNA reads TGTGCCTGGAGGGGACAGGGGCGTTATCAGCCCCAGCATTTT. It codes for CAWRGQGRYQPQHF.

DNA for the CDR3: TGTGCCTGGAGTCCGGGACAGCCATACGAGCAGTACTTC. Translating gives CAWSPGQPYEQYF. The chain uses TRBV30 and TRBJ2-7, with TRBD1 matching over 7 bases. Germline lookup yields CDR1 GTSNPN and CDR2 SVGIG (reference sequence). Germline trimming cut 2 bases from V and 4 bases from J; bases unmatched to any gene: 5. The length of the CDR3 is 13 residues.

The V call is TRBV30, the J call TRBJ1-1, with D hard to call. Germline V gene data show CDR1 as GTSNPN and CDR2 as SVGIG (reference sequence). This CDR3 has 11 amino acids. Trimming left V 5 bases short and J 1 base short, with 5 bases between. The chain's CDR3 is CAWFKNTEAFF. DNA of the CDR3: TGTGCCTGGTTCAAGAACACTGAAGCTTTCTTT.

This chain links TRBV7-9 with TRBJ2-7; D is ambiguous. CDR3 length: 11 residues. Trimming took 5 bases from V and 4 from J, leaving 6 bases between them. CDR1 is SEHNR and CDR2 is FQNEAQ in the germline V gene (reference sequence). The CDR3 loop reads CASSPGYEQYF. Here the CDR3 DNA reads TGTGCCAGCAGCCCCGGATACGAGCAGTACTTC.

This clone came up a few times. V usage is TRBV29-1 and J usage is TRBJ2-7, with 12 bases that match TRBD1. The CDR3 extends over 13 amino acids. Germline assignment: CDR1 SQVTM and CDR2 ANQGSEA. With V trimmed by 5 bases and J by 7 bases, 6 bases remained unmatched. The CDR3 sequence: CSVRGQGAVEQYF. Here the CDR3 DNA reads TGCAGCGTTCGGGGACAGGGGGCAGTTGAGCAGTACTTC.

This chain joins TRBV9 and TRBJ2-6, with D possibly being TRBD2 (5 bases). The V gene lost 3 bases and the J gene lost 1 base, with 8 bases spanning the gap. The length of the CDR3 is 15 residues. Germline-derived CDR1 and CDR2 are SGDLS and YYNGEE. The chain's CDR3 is CASSAGSSGANVLTF. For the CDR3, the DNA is TGTGCCAGCAGCGCGGGGAGTTCTGGGGCCAACGTCCTGACTTTC. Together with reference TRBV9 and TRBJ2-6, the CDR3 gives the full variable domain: DSGVTQTPKHLITATGQRVTLRCSPRSGDLSVYWYQQSLDQGLQFLIQYYNGEERAKGNILERFSAQQFPDLHSELNLSSLELGDSALYFCASSAGSSGANVLTFGAGSRLTVL.

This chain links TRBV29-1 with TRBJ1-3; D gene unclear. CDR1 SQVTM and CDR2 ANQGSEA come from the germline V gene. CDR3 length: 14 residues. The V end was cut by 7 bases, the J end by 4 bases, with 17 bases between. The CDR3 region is CSGQLTSRGNTIYF. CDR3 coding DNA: TGCAGCGGACAATTGACGTCCCGCGGAAACACCATATATTTT.

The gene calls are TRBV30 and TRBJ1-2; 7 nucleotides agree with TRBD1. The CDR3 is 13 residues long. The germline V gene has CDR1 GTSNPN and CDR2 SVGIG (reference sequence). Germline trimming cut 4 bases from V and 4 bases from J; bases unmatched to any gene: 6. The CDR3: CAWTQGQTYGYTF. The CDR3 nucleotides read TGTGCCTGGACCCAGGGACAGACCTATGGCTACACCTTC.

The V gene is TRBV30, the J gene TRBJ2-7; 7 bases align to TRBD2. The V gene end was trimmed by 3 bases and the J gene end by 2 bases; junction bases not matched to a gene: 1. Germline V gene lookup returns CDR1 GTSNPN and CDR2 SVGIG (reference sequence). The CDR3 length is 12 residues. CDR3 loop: CAWRRGTYEQYF. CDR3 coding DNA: TGTGCCTGGAGGCGGGGGACCTACGAGCAGTACTTC.

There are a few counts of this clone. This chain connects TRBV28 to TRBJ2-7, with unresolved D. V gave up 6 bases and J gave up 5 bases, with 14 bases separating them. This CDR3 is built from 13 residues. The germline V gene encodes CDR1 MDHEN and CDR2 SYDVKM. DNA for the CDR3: TGTGCCAGCAGGCCAGCTAGTGAGGACGAGCAGTACTTC. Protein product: CASRPASEDEQYF. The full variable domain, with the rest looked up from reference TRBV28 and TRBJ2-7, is DVKVTQSSRYLVKRTGEKVFLECVQDMDHENMFWYRQDPGLGLRLIYFSYDVKMKEKGDIPEGYSVSREKKERFSLILESASTNQTSMYLCASRPASEDEQYFGPGTRLTVT.

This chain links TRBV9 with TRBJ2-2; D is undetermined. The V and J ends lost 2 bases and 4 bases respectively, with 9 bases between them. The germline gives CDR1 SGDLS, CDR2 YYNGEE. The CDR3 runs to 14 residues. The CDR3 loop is CASSVEQSTGELFF. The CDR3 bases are TGTGCCAGCAGCGTTGAGCAGTCCACCGGGGAGCTGTTTTTT.

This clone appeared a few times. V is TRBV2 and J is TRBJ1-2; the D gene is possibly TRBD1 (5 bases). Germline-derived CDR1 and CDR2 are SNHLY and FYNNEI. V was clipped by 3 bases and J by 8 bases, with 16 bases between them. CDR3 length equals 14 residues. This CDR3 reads CASSDPGQGRGYTF. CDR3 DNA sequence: TGTGCCAGCAGTGACCCCGGCCAGGGCCGAGGCTACACCTTC. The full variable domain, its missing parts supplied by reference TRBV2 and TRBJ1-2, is EPEVTQTPSHQVTQMGQEVILRCVPISNHLYFYWYRQILGQKVEFLVSFYNNEISEKSEIFDDQFSVERPDGSNFTLKIRSTKLEDSAMYFCASSDPGQGRGYTFGSGTRLTVV.